One T cell receptor beta chain is described in this entry. Its antigen is not identified. This entry is derived from a study of CD8+CD57+ T cells in acquired aplastic anemia. V was clipped by 9 bases and J by 15 bases; unmatched bases: 11. Germline CDR1 and CDR2: MNHNS and SASEGT. CDR3 length equals 12 residues. TCR beta VDJ combinations and CDR3 sequences were profiled from genomic DNA. TCRdb recomputed calls from the reads with MiXCR, one row per CDR3 protein. The top ten hold 2% to 3% of the sample, which has about 130,000 distinct CDR3 sequences, over 45% seen once. General study findings and limits: Patients had twenty-nine CD8+ CDR3 sequences in common with controls (the shared set). Patients did not significantly differ from controls in CD8+ Simpson's diversity.

The TCR was taken from a human donor in good health, serving as a control. The sample taken for sequencing was sorted CD4+, CD8+, or CD8+CD57+ T cells (not recorded which) from PBMCs. The chain uses TRBV6-1 and TRBJ2-1; 10 bases line up with TRBD1. CDR3 bases: TGTGCCAGTGAAATAAGGGGACAGGGGTTGTTCTTC. This encodes CASEIRGQGLFF.